These 13 T cell receptor beta chains share one sample of origin, sequenced in a study of T cells in tumors after PD-1 blockade. Using immunoSEQ multiplex PCR, the repertoire was profiled, and TCRdb retains in-frame clones only, with some absent. The data contain 10,000 to 15,000 clones, approximately 64% of them singletons. Here the sequenced sample was tumor tissue, taken before anti-PD-1 treatment. The receptor set was obtained from a human donor with cutaneous squamous cell carcinoma.

This chain uses TRBV6-2 or TRBV6-3 with TRBJ2-7; D possibly corresponds to TRBD1 (5 bases). V was cut by 1 base and J by 1 base, with 14 bases left in between. From germline, CDR1 is MNHEY and CDR2 SVGEGT. There are 16 residues in the CDR3. The CDR3: CASSYWATPGSYEQYF. The DNA for the CDR3 is TGTGCCAGCAGTTACTGGGCCACCCCAGGGTCCTACGAGCAGTACTTC.

This clone has only one observation. The chain is built from TRBV5-6 and TRBJ2-1; TRBD2 matches 7 bases. Germline CDR1 is SGHDT and CDR2 is YYEEEE. V gave up 0 bases and J gave up 4 bases; unmatched junction bases: 7. This CDR3 spans 16 amino acids. For the CDR3, the DNA is TGTGCCAGCAGCTTGGTTGCGGGGGTCTGGTACAATGAGCAGTTCTTC. It is translated as CASSLVAGVWYNEQFF.

The table lists this clone with a count of one. V and J are TRBV5-1 and TRBJ2-7; D tentatively reads TRBD1 or TRBD2 (5 bases each). Germline V gene data show CDR1 as SGHRS and CDR2 as YFSETQ. There are 13 residues in the CDR3. Trimming left V 3 bases short and J 2 bases short, with 9 bases between. The CDR3 bases are TGCGCCAGCAGCTGGGACGGCACCTACGAGCAGTACTTC. Protein: CASSWDGTYEQYF.

Comments on this clone: Other DNA sequences in the same sample also yield this CDR3. The chain carries TRBV5-5 and TRBJ2-7; 8 bases line up with TRBD1. This CDR3 spans 14 amino acids. The V segment lost 3 bases and the J segment 5 bases; nucleotides outside the gene matches: 7. CDR1 SGHKS and CDR2 YYEKEE come from the germline V gene (reference sequence). The CDR3 sequence is CASSSPDRVHEQYF. The CDR3 nucleotides read TGTGCCAGCAGCTCCCCGGACAGGGTCCACGAGCAGTACTTC.

The chain is built from TRBV6-1 and TRBJ1-1; tentative D call: TRBD1 (5 bases). The germline gives CDR1 MNHNS, CDR2 SASEGT. V was shortened by 2 bases and J by 1 base, with 14 bases between the two germline ends. The CDR3 consists of 16 residues. The CDR3 bases are TGTGCCAGCAGTGAAACATACAGGCCCCCGAACACTGAAGCTTTCTTT. This translates into CASSETYRPPNTEAFF.

This chain connects TRBV7-2 to TRBJ2-5; 10 positions agree with TRBD2. V dropped 1 base and J dropped 5; count of bases not matched to a gene: 10. Germline CDR1 reads SGHTA; CDR2 reads FQGNSA. The CDR3 totals 17 residues. CDR3 nucleotides: TGTGCCAGCAGCTTAGTGGGCGCTAGCGGGAGTGGTGAGACCCAGTACTTC. Translating gives CASSLVGASGSGETQYF.

The chain uses TRBV27 and TRBJ1-3; no definite D call. This CDR3 has 13 amino acids. Trimming removed 2 bases from V and 9 bases from J, with 11 bases in between. The germline V gene has CDR1 MNHEY and CDR2 SMNVEV (reference sequence). This CDR3 reads CASSLKGGGTIYF. In DNA form, the CDR3 reads TGTGCCAGCAGTTTAAAGGGAGGTGGCACCATATATTTT.

This chain uses TRBV27 with TRBJ1-2; 8 bases are a match to TRBD1. The CDR3 consists of 13 residues. After removal of 11 bases from V and 3 bases from J, the junction contained 8 bases not matched to a gene. CDR1 is MNHEY and CDR2 is SMNVEV in the germline V gene (reference sequence). The chain's CDR3 is CASRAGGHYGYTF. The CDR3 region has the DNA TGTGCCTCTCGCGCAGGGGGCCACTATGGCTACACCTTC.

V is TRBV5-1 and J is TRBJ1-2; D might be TRBD1 (6 bases). This CDR3 has 15 residues. Germline CDR1 reads SGHRS; CDR2 reads YFSETQ. V was trimmed by 4 bases and J by 6 bases, leaving 19 bases between them. The chain's CDR3 is CASSREGRGSNGYTF. The CDR3 nucleotides read TGCGCCAGCAGCCGGGAGGGCAGGGGATCGAATGGCTACACCTTC.

The J gene is TRBJ2-7, the V gene TRBV30; weak D call: TRBD1 (5 bases). Trimming stripped 4 bases from V and 2 bases from J, with 15 bases between. The CDR3 has 14 residues. CDR1 and CDR2 (germline): GTSNPN, SVGIG (reference sequence). CDR3 bases: TGTGCCTGGAATTATAGGGGAAGTCCCTACGAGCAGTACTTC. This sequence encodes CAWNYRGSPYEQYF.

By sample share, this clone is large. In nucleotides, the CDR3 is TGTGCCAGCAGTCCTGGGGCCAACGTCCTGACTTTC. Protein product: CASSPGANVLTF. The J gene is TRBJ2-6, the V gene TRBV6-5, with D unclear. The CDR3 sequence is 12 residues long. Germline lookup yields CDR1 MNHEY and CDR2 SVGAGI. Trimming removed 5 bases at V and 2 bases at J, with 1 base between.

The J gene is TRBJ2-7, the V gene TRBV10-3; D gene uncertain. Per germline, CDR1 ENHRY and CDR2 SYGVKD. The ends were cut back, 0 bases at V and 9 bases at J, with 12 bases in the middle. CDR3 length: 13 residues. CDR3 nucleotide sequence: TGTGCCATCAGTGAGTCGATACGCTACAGGCAGTACTTC. It is translated as CAISESIRYRQYF.

The V gene is TRBV5-1, the J gene TRBJ2-1; no definite D call. This CDR3 is 12 amino acids long. Looked up from germline, CDR1 is SGHRS and CDR2 is YFSETQ. Trimming shortened V by 4 bases and J by 9 bases, and 11 bases separated the two germline ends. CDR3 sequence: CASSQLIGEQFF. In nucleotides, the CDR3 is TGCGCCAGCAGCCAACTTATTGGTGAGCAGTTCTTC. Supplemented by reference TRBV5-1 and TRBJ2-1, the full variable domain reads KAGVTQTPRYLIKTRGQQVTLSCSPISGHRSVSWYQQTPGQGLQFLFEYFSETQRNKGNFPGRFSGRQFSNSRSEMNVSTLELGDSALYLCASSQLIGEQFFGPGTRLTVL.